This entry features one T cell receptor (beta chain) sequence. Its antigen is unidentified. Trimming pared 5 bases from V and 7 bases from J, leaving 21 bases between. Germline CDR1 GTSNPN, CDR2 SVGIG (reference sequence). This CDR3 has 14 amino acids. The sample originates from a study of shared clonotypes between healthy human individuals. Whole-study results and caveats: When naive CD4 clonotypes were compared across a few donors, about 5% were shared.

Repertoires were generated with immunoSEQ multiplex PCR, while TCRdb's copy carries only in-frame clones and drops some. Among about 870,000 clones, more than 85% were seen once, and the ten largest hold approximately 25%. CD45RO-negative CD8 cells positively selected for CCR7 made up the naive population, which excluded terminally differentiated effector memory CD45RA+ cells. The sequenced sample consisted of naive CD8+ T cells sorted from blood. This receptor was identified in a man aged 25 to 45 in good health. This chain joins TRBV30 and TRBJ2-7, with D perhaps matching TRBD1 (6 bases). The CDR3 sequence is CAWAGEQGEGEQYF. As DNA, the CDR3 is TGTGCCTGGGCCGGGGAACAGGGAGAGGGAGAGCAGTACTTC.